One and the same sample provided the 18 T cell receptor beta chains below, sequenced in a study of post-analysis software for immune sequencing data. Overall study findings and caveats: Higher frequency in patients than in controls was seen for a handful of TRBV segments, with TRBV5-6, TRBV5-1 and TRBV20-1 among them.

Unique molecular identifiers were carried by the TCR beta cDNA libraries. Using its own MiXCR run on the PCR reads, TCRdb lists one record per CDR3 protein. The sample contains 430,000 or so distinct CDR3 sequences, approximately 42% of which appear only once. Their cognate antigens are unknown. The sequenced material came from blood. The source of these receptors is a girl aged 2-10 years with multiple sclerosis.

Of note for this clonotype: A junction end diverges from the germline sequence, so it may reflect a read error. The J gene is TRBJ2-7, the V gene TRBV5-1; D ambiguous. Germline V gene data show CDR1 as SGHRS and CDR2 as YFSETQ. CDR3 length: 14 residues. The CDR3 sequence: CANSLSRDPYEQYF. Here the CDR3 DNA reads TGCGCCAACAGCTTGTCTAGAGATCCCTACGAGCAGTACTTC.

This clonotype was seen a few times. The J gene is TRBJ2-5, the V gene TRBV6-1, with D tentatively TRBD1 (6 bases). This CDR3 region has 17 residues. Germline-derived CDR1 and CDR2 are MNHNS and SASEGT. The V end was cut by 9 bases, the J end by 5 bases, with 28 bases between. The CDR3 loop is CASPSWTDTRMEETQYF. The DNA of the CDR3 is TGTGCCAGTCCATCGTGGACAGACACAAGAATGGAGGAGACCCAGTACTTC.

V and J are TRBV24-1 and TRBJ2-7; possibly TRBD1 for D (5 bases). Looked up from germline, CDR1 is KGHDR and CDR2 is SFDVKD. Trimming took off 5 bases at V and 5 bases at J, with 18 bases between the two ends. The CDR3 loop spans 15 amino acids. CDR3: CATSVAGSHLHEQYF. The CDR3 region has the DNA TGTGCCACCAGTGTCGCAGGGTCGCACCTCCACGAGCAGTACTTC.

This sequence joins TRBV28 and TRBJ1-2; D is unclear. Trimming stripped 3 bases from V and 4 bases from J, with 21 bases between. The V gene's germline CDR1 is MDHEN and CDR2 SYDVKM. This CDR3 has 17 amino acids. CDR3 loop: CASSFLTFASLSYGYTF. CDR3 sequence (DNA): TGTGCCAGCAGTTTCTTGACATTCGCCTCGCTTTCCTATGGCTACACCTTC.

This rearrangement joins TRBV2 to TRBJ2-3; 12 nucleotides agree with TRBD2. Germline trimming cut 4 bases from V and 3 bases from J; bases unmatched to any gene: 8. Germline V gene sequence: CDR1 SNHLY, CDR2 FYNNEI. This CDR3 spans 17 amino acids. The CDR3 sequence: CASSGTSGKFRTDTQYF. The CDR3 DNA sequence: TGTGCCAGCAGTGGGACTAGCGGGAAGTTTAGAACAGATACGCAGTATTTT. Using reference TRBV2 and TRBJ2-3 for the parts outside the CDR3, the full variable domain is EPEVTQTPSHQVTQMGQEVILRCVPISNHLYFYWYRQILGQKVEFLVSFYNNEISEKSEIFDDQFSVERPDGSNFTLKIRSTKLEDSAMYFCASSGTSGKFRTDTQYFGPGTRLTVL.

Worth noting for this clonotype: The germline gene is not matched at one end of the junction; a read error may be the cause. This rearrangement joins TRBV12-3 or TRBV12-4 to TRBJ2-5, with D possibly TRBD1 on 5 matching bases. The CDR3 loop spans 18 amino acids. CDR3 amino acids: CASSFNRPTEYYQDTQYF. The DNA of the CDR3 is TGTGCCAGCAGTTTTAACCGACCGACAGAATACTACCAAGACACCCAGTACTTC.

The chain employs TRBV12-3 or TRBV12-4 and TRBJ2-1, with D perhaps TRBD1 or TRBD2 (5 bases each). CDR3 length: 15 amino acids. Trimming removed 3 bases at V and 6 bases at J, with 15 bases between. The CDR3 DNA reads as TGTGCCAGCAGTTTTTCGGGACGGACCTCCAATGAGCAGTTCTTC. It specifies CASSFSGRTSNEQFF.

This rearrangement joins TRBV7-2 to TRBJ1-1, with D possibly matching TRBD1 (5 bases). The CDR3 is 16 amino acids. Germline V gene sequence: CDR1 SGHTA, CDR2 FQGNSA. Between the trimmed V and J ends, which lost 2 bases and 7 bases, there was a span of 20 bases. The CDR3 DNA sequence: TGTGCCAGCAGCTTAAAAATTCGCGGGTCGGGGGATGAAGCTTTCTTT. Its translation is CASSLKIRGSGDEAFF.

Only a few counts were recorded for this clonotype. This chain uses TRBV5-1 with TRBJ2-7; weak D call: TRBD1 (6 bases). This CDR3 spans 12 amino acids. V was pared by 8 bases and J by 2 bases, with 11 bases between. Germline values: CDR1 SGHRS, CDR2 YFSETQ. The CDR3 is CARATGTYEQYF. In DNA form, the CDR3 reads TGCGCCAGAGCCACAGGGACCTACGAGCAGTACTTC.

V and J are TRBV27 and TRBJ1-2, with 12 bases that match TRBD1. Trimming at V came to 5 bases and at J to 6 bases, leaving 7 bases not matched to a gene. Germline assignment: CDR1 MNHEY and CDR2 SMNVEV (reference sequence). The CDR3 extends over 15 amino acids. For the CDR3, the DNA is TGTGCCAGCAGTCCCGGGACAGGGGGCTATGATGGCTACACCTTC. Its protein product is CASSPGTGGYDGYTF.

This clonotype was recorded only once. The chain employs TRBV28 and TRBJ1-5; 7 bases fit TRBD1. This CDR3 has 16 amino acids. CDR1 MDHEN and CDR2 SYDVKM come from the germline V gene. The trim removed 7 bases at V and 7 bases at J, leaving 16 bases unmatched. The CDR3 DNA reads TGTGCCAGCAAGTCCCTAGAGACAGGGTTCAAACAGCCCCAGCATTTT. This translates into CASKSLETGFKQPQHF. The complete variable domain, with remaining parts taken from reference TRBV28 and TRBJ1-5, reads DVKVTQSSRYLVKRTGEKVFLECVQDMDHENMFWYRQDPGLGLRLIYFSYDVKMKEKGDIPEGYSVSREKKERFSLILESASTNQTSMYLCASKSLETGFKQPQHFGDGTRLSIL.

In this sample, this clonotype turned up a few times. V is TRBV12-3 or TRBV12-4 and J is TRBJ2-5; D gene uncertain. Between the trimmed V and J ends, which lost 3 bases and 2 bases, there was a span of 19 bases. The CDR3 is 17 residues long. The CDR3 spells CASSFRPSPSTQETQYF. The CDR3, as DNA: TGTGCCAGCAGTTTCCGGCCCTCCCCATCCACTCAAGAGACCCAGTACTTC.

V is TRBV6-2 or TRBV6-3 and J is TRBJ2-4; 10 bases are a match to TRBD2. The J call may be incorrect, as the DNA end agrees better with TRBJ2-7. The CDR3 extends over 13 amino acids. In germline, CDR1 is MNHEY, CDR2 SVGEGT. The CDR3, as DNA: TGTGCCACAAAACTAGCGGGAAGCTACGAGCAGTACTTC. This gives the protein CATKLAGSYEQYF.

This clonotype has only a few counts. This chain uses TRBV20-1 with TRBJ2-7; the match to TRBD1 covers 7 bases. The DNA end is a closer match to TRBJ2-5, so the J assignment may be wrong. The CDR3 contains 13 residues. Germline V gene lookup returns CDR1 DFQATT and CDR2 SNEGSKA (reference sequence). The CDR3 nucleotides read TGCAGTGCTCCTCCAGGGGGTCGGGAGACCCAGTACTTC. Translated, it gives CSAPPGGRETQYF.

This clonotype was detected a few times. The rearrangement uses TRBV4-1 and TRBJ2-3; D could derive from TRBD1 or TRBD2 (5 bases each). CDR1 is MGHRA, CDR2 YSYEKL, per germline. The CDR3 covers 14 residues. Trimming left V 1 base short and J 3 bases short, with 8 bases between. The CDR3: CASSQAGGTDTQYF. The CDR3 coding sequence is TGCGCCAGCAGCCAAGCTGGGGGAACAGATACGCAGTATTTT.

This clonotype was picked up a small number of times. This chain links TRBV6-2 or TRBV6-3 with TRBJ2-5, with 10 bases lining up with TRBD2. The closer fit of TRBJ2-7 to the DNA end suggests the J call may be wrong. Germline-derived CDR1 and CDR2 are MNHEY and SVGEGT. The CDR3 is made up of 16 amino acids. The CDR3 here is CASSFPGLAEFYEQYF. The CDR3, as DNA: TGTGCCAGCAGTTTCCCCGGACTAGCGGAATTCTACGAGCAGTACTTC.

The table lists this clonotype with many counts. This chain connects TRBV5-1 to TRBJ2-1; TRBD1 matches 8 bases. Germline-derived CDR1 and CDR2 are SGHRS and YFSETQ. The junction had 0 bases not matched to a gene; V was cut back by 0 bases and J by 4 bases. This CDR3 region has 14 residues. DNA for the CDR3: TGCGCCAGCAGCTTGGGACAGGGGTACAATGAGCAGTTCTTC. It is translated as CASSLGQGYNEQFF.

J is TRBJ2-2 and V is TRBV5-1; TRBD1 or TRBD2 may be the D gene (5 bases each). The CDR3 is made up of 15 amino acids. The germline gives CDR1 SGHRS, CDR2 YFSETQ. V lost 5 bases, J lost 5 bases, and 16 bases lay in between. CDR3 DNA: TGCGCCAGCAGTATTGGGACGTCCGATACCGGGGAGCTGTTTTTT. Its protein product is CASSIGTSDTGELFF.